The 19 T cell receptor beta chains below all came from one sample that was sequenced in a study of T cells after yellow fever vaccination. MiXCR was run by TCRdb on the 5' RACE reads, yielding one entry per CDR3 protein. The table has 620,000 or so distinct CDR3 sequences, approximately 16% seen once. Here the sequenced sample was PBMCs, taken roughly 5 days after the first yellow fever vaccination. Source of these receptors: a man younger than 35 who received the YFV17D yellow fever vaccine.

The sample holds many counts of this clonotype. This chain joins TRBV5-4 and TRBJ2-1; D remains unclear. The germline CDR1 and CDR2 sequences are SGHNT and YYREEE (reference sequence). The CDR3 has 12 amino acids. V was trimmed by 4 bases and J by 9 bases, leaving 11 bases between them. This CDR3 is CASSDENVEQFF. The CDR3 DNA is TGTGCCAGCAGCGACGAGAATGTTGAGCAGTTCTTC.

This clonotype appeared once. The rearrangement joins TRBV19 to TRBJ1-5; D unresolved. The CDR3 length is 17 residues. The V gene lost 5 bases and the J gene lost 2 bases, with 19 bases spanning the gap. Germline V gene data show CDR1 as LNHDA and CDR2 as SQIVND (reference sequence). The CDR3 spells CASSAGVYLGGNQPQHF. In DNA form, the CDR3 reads TGTGCCAGTAGTGCCGGGGTTTACCTTGGCGGCAATCAGCCCCAGCATTTT.

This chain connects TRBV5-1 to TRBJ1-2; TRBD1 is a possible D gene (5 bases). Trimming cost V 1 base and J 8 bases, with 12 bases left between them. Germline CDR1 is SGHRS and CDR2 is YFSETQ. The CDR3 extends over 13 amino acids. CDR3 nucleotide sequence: TGCGCCAGCAGCTTGCAGGGAGACGGGGGCTACACCTTC. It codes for CASSLQGDGGYTF.

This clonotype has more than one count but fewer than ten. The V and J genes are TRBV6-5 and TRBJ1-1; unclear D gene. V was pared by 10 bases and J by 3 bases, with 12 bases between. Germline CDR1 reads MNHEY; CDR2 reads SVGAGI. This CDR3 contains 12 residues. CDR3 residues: CATRHSHTEAFF. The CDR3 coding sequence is TGTGCCACCCGACATTCTCACACTGAAGCTTTCTTT.

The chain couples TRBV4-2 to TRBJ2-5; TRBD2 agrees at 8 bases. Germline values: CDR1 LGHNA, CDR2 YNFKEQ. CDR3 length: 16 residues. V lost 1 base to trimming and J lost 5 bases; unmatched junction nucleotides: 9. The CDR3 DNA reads TGTGCCAGCAGCCAAGTTCTGGTAGCGGGGCTCGAGACCCAGTACTTC. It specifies CASSQVLVAGLETQYF.

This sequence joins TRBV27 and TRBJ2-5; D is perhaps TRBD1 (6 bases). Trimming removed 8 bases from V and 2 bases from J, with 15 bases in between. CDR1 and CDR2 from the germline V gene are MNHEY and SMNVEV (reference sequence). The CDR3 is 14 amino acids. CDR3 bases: TGTGCCAGCTCAACCCAGGGGATACAAGAGACCCAGTACTTC. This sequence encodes CASSTQGIQETQYF.

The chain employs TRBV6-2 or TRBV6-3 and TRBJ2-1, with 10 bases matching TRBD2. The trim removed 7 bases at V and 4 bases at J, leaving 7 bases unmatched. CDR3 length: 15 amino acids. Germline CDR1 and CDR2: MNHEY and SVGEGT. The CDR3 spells CASTLTSGEYNEQFF. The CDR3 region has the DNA TGTGCCAGCACCTTAACTAGCGGGGAGTACAATGAGCAGTTCTTC.

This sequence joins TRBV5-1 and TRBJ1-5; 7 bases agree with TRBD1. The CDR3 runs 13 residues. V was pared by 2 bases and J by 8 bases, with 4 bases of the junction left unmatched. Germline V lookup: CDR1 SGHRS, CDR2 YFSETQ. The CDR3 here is CASSLQGLEPQHF. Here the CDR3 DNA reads TGCGCCAGCAGCTTACAGGGGTTGGAGCCCCAGCATTTT.

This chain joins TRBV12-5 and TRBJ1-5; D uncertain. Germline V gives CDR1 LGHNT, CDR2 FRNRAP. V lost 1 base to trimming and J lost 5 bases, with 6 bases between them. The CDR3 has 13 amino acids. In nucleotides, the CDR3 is TGTGCTAGTGGTTTGGCCTTCGATCAGCCCCAGCATTTT. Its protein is CASGLAFDQPQHF.

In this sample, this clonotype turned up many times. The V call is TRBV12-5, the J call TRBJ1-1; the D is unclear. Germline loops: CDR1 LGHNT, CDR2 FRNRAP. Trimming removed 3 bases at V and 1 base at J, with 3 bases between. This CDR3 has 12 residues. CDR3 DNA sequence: TGTGCTAGTGGTTTAGAGAACACTGAAGCTTTCTTT. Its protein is CASGLENTEAFF.

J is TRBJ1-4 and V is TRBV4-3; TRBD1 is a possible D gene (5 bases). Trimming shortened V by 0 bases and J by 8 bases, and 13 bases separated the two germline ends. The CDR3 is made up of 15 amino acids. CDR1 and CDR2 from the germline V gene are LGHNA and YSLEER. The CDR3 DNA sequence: TGCGCCAGCAGCCAAGATGGGGGTCGTCACGAAAAACTGTTTTTT. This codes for CASSQDGGRHEKLFF.

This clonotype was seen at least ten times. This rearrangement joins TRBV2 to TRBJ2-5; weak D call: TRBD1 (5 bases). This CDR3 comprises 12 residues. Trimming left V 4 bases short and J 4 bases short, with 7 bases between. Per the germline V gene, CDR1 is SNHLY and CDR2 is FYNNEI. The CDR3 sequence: CASSVGRETQYF. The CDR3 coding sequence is TGTGCCAGCAGTGTGGGGCGAGAGACCCAGTACTTC.

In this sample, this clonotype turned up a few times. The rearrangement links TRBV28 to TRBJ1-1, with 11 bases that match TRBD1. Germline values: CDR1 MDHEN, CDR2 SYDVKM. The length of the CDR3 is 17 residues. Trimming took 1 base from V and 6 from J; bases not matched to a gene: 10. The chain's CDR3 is CASSLSPDRGRGAEAFF. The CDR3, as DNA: TGTGCCAGCAGTTTATCTCCGGACAGGGGGCGAGGCGCTGAAGCTTTCTTT.

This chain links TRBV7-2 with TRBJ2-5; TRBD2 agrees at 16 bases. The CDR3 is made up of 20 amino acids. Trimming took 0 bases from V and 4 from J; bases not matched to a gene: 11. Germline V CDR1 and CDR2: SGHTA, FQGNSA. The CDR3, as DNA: TGTGCCAGCAGCTTAGCGAACACGGGACTAGCGGGGGGGCCGGGAGAGACCCAGTACTTC. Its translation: CASSLANTGLAGGPGETQYF.

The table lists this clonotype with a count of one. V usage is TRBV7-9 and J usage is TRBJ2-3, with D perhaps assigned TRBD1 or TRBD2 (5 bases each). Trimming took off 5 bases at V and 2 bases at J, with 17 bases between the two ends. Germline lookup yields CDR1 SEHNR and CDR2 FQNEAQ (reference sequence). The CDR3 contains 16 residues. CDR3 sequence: CASSPGTLLSTDTQYF. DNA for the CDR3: TGTGCCAGCAGCCCAGGGACGCTACTCTCCACAGATACGCAGTATTTT.

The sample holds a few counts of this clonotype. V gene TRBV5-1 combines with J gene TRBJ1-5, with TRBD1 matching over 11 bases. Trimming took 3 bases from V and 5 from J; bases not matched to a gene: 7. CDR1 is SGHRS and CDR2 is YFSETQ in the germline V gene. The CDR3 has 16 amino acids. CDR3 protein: CASSSRTGGRDQPQHF. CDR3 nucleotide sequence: TGCGCCAGCAGCTCCCGGACAGGGGGCCGGGATCAGCCCCAGCATTTT. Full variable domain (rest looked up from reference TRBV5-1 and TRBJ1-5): KAGVTQTPRYLIKTRGQQVTLSCSPISGHRSVSWYQQTPGQGLQFLFEYFSETQRNKGNFPGRFSGRQFSNSRSEMNVSTLELGDSALYLCASSSRTGGRDQPQHFGDGTRLSIL.

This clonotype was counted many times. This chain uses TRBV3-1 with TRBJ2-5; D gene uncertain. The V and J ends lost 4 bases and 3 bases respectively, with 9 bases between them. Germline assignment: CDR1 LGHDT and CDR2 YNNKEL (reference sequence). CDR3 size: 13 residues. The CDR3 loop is CASSPGFEETQYF. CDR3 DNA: TGTGCCAGCAGCCCCGGATTTGAAGAGACCCAGTACTTC.

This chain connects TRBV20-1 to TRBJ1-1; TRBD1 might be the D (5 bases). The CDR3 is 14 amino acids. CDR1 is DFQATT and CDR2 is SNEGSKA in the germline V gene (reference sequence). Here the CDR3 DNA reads TGCAGCACAAGGGAAGGGGCGCGCTACACTGAAGCTTTCTTT. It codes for CSTREGARYTEAFF.

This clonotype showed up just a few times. Written as DNA, the CDR3 is TGCGCCAGCAGCCAGCCCGGGACAGGGGGGCCAGATACGCAGTATTTT. Translated, it gives CASSQPGTGGPDTQYF. The J gene is TRBJ2-3, the V gene TRBV5-1; the match to TRBD1 covers 11 bases. With 4 bases clipped from V and 4 bases from J, the junction kept 8 bases outside the gene matches. This CDR3 is built from 16 residues. Germline loops: CDR1 SGHRS, CDR2 YFSETQ.